This T cell receptor beta chain was observed in a study of CDR3 diversity in severe acne. One entry per CDR3 protein, called by TCRdb with MiXCR from the PCR reads. The sample lists more than 85,000 distinct CDR3 sequences, around 54% occurring once. The CDR3 consists of 12 residues. Germline CDR1 MNHNS, CDR2 SASEGT. V lost 2 bases, J lost 10 bases, and 11 bases lay in between. On this clonotype: As the CDR3 is not closed by the conserved phenylalanine or tryptophan, this likely results from a read error.

This sequence was found in a male donor with severe acne vulgaris. The sample consisted of blood. V gene TRBV6-1 combines with J gene TRBJ1-1; D is unresolved. The CDR3 region has the DNA TGTGCCAGCAGTGAATCCCTGGGTTCAGCTTTCCTT. Translated, it gives CASSESLGSAFL.